The 20 T cell receptor beta chains reported below all come from one sample, sequenced in a study of identical twins. Each CDR3 protein gets one entry after TCRdb re-called the 5' RACE reads with MiXCR. Here the sample spans approximately 700,000 distinct CDR3 sequences, 5.5% to 6.5% being singletons. Sequences were obtained from naive T cells sorted from blood. The receptors were sampled from a man aged 18-30 years in good health.

This clonotype came up once. This clone may be a read error of a much larger clone one base away. This chain links TRBV29-1 with TRBJ2-5, with D possibly called TRBD1 or TRBD2 (5 bases each). The CDR3 sequence is 11 residues long. Germline CDR1 and CDR2: SQVTM and ANQGSEA. The CDR3 reads CCVRGVETQYF. The CDR3 DNA sequence: TGCTGCGTAAGGGGAGTGGAGACCCAGTACTTC.

The chain has TRBV4-1 and TRBJ2-1; TRBD2 agrees at 9 bases. This CDR3 is 17 amino acids long. The V gene end was trimmed by 0 bases and the J gene end by 7 bases; junction bases not matched to a gene: 10. Germline CDR1 and CDR2: MGHRA and YSYEKL. The CDR3 spells CASSQDVSASGANEQFF. In DNA form, the CDR3 reads TGCGCCAGCAGCCAAGATGTCTCGGCTAGCGGGGCGAATGAGCAGTTCTTC.

This clonotype was counted a few times. CDR3 sequence: CASSLVIGINNEQFF. The CDR3 nucleotides read TGTGCCAGCAGCTTAGTTATAGGGATCAACAATGAGCAGTTCTTC. The chain employs TRBV11-2 and TRBJ2-1; D is unresolved. The CDR3 has 15 residues. V was shortened by 1 base and J by 5 bases, with 12 bases between the two germline ends. The germline gives CDR1 SGHAT, CDR2 FQNNGV.

Ten or more counts support this clonotype. The chain couples TRBV9 to TRBJ2-3; no definite D call. Trimming took off 8 bases at V and 0 bases at J, with 10 bases between the two ends. Germline V CDR1 and CDR2: SGDLS, YYNGEE. This CDR3 region has 13 residues. The CDR3 DNA is TGTGCCAGTAGGCAGGAGAGCACAGATACGCAGTATTTT. Protein: CASRQESTDTQYF.

This clonotype was seen many times. One junction end disagrees with the germline gene, perhaps due to a read error. V gene TRBV6-2 or TRBV6-3 combines with J gene TRBJ2-7; tentatively, D is TRBD2 (5 bases). The CDR3 has 15 residues. CDR1 and CDR2 (germline): MNHEY, SVGEGT. The CDR3 DNA sequence: TGTGCCAGCAGCTACTTAGCGAACGCCCACTACGAGCAGTACTTC. This translates into CASSYLANAHYEQYF.

This clonotype showed up many times. This rearrangement joins TRBV12-3 or TRBV12-4 to TRBJ2-7, with a possible D match to TRBD2 (6 bases). CDR3 size: 13 residues. The germline V and J ends were trimmed by 4 bases and 6 bases, with 13 bases remaining between them. The CDR3 region has the DNA TGTGCCAGCAGTTCATTGGGGACTCGCGAGCAGTACTTC. This sequence encodes CASSSLGTREQYF.

Only a few counts were recorded for this clonotype. The chain has TRBV2 and TRBJ1-2; D perhaps matches TRBD1 (6 bases). Between the trimmed V and J ends, which lost 6 bases and 5 bases, there was a span of 16 bases. The CDR3 is 14 amino acids. Germline CDR1 reads SNHLY; CDR2 reads FYNNEI. The CDR3 sequence: CASSATGTLYGYTF. CDR3 DNA sequence: TGTGCCAGCAGCGCAACCGGGACACTATATGGCTACACCTTC.

This clonotype was seen ten or more times. The chain carries TRBV6-2 or TRBV6-3 and TRBJ2-2; TRBD2 matches 11 bases. V lost 6 bases and J lost 7; bases outside the gene matches: 7. The germline CDR1 and CDR2 sequences are MNHEY and SVGEGT. The CDR3 is made up of 15 amino acids. In DNA form, the CDR3 reads TGTGCCAGCAGCTCACTAGCGGGAGTTCGCGGGGAGCTGTTTTTT. Its protein is CASSSLAGVRGELFF.

This clonotype was observed a handful of times. The V and J genes are TRBV7-8 and TRBJ2-7; D perhaps matches TRBD1 (6 bases). V was pared by 5 bases and J by 6 bases, with 23 bases between. CDR1 is SGHVS, CDR2 FQNEAQ, per germline. The CDR3 loop spans 16 amino acids. The CDR3, as DNA: TGTGCCAGCAGCCCGCAACAGGGCACCCTTCCGGGCGAGCAGTACTTC. Its protein is CASSPQQGTLPGEQYF.

The chain carries TRBV7-2 and TRBJ2-7; tentatively, D is TRBD2 (5 bases). This CDR3 is 14 amino acids long. V was pared by 4 bases and J by 2 bases, with 12 bases between. Germline V gene data show CDR1 as SGHTA and CDR2 as FQGNSA. The CDR3 DNA follows: TGTGCCAGCAGCTCCCCACTAGACCCCTACGAGCAGTACTTC. As protein: CASSSPLDPYEQYF.

This clonotype was observed at least ten times. V and J are TRBV29-1 and TRBJ2-5; D remains ambiguous. The length of the CDR3 is 12 residues. Trimming left V 2 bases short and J 5 bases short, with 9 bases between. Germline loops: CDR1 SQVTM, CDR2 ANQGSEA. The CDR3 DNA sequence: TGCAGCGTTGAATTGTTGGGGGAGACCCAGTACTTC. Translation: CSVELLGETQYF.

The chain couples TRBV7-7 to TRBJ2-1, with 8 bases lining up with TRBD2. The CDR3 is 17 residues long. Looked up from germline, CDR1 is SSHAT and CDR2 is FNYEAQ (reference sequence). The trim removed 1 base at V and 3 bases at J, leaving 8 bases unmatched. The CDR3 DNA sequence: TGTGCCAGCAGCTTAGTCACAAGCGGGAGAAACTACAATGAGCAGTTCTTC. It is translated as CASSLVTSGRNYNEQFF. The whole variable domain, filled in from reference TRBV7-7 and TRBJ2-1, reads GAGVSQSPRYKVTKRGQDVTLRCDPISSHATLYWYQQALGQGPEFLTYFNYEAQPDKSGLPSDRFSAERPEGSISTLTIQRTEQRDSAMYRCASSLVTSGRNYNEQFFGPGTRLTVL.

This clonotype was observed many times. The chain carries TRBV15 and TRBJ1-3; no clear D gene. Trimming stripped 3 bases from V and 0 bases from J, with 9 bases between. This CDR3 comprises 15 residues. Looked up from germline, CDR1 is LNHNV and CDR2 is YYDKDF (reference sequence). The CDR3, as DNA: TGTGCCACCAGCAGGGACGGACGCTCTGGAAACACCATATATTTT. Translating it yields CATSRDGRSGNTIYF.

This clonotype was seen more than once but under ten times. This sequence joins TRBV3-1 and TRBJ2-4; TRBD1 aligns across 9 bases. The germline CDR1 and CDR2 sequences are LGHDT and YNNKEL (reference sequence). The CDR3 contains 14 residues. V dropped 3 bases and J dropped 6; count of bases not matched to a gene: 3. The CDR3 is CASSHRTGANIQYF. In DNA, the CDR3 is TGTGCCAGCAGCCACCGGACAGGGGCAAACATTCAGTACTTC. The full variable domain, in which reference TRBV3-1 and TRBJ2-4 provide the parts outside the CDR3, is DTAVSQTPKYLVTQMGNDKSIKCEQNLGHDTMYWYKQDSKKFLKIMFSYNNKELIINETVPNRFSPKSPDKAHLNLHINSLELGDSAVYFCASSHRTGANIQYFGAGTRLSVL.

This clonotype came up many times. This chain uses TRBV29-1 with TRBJ2-4; tentatively, D is TRBD1 or TRBD2 (5 bases each). CDR1 and CDR2 (germline): SQVTM, ANQGSEA. CDR3 length equals 11 residues. Trimming took off 4 bases at V and 7 bases at J, with 8 bases between the two ends. CDR3 sequence reads: CSVGDLNIQYF. The DNA of the CDR3 is TGCAGCGTTGGGGACCTTAACATTCAGTACTTC.

This clonotype was detected ten times or more. This chain links TRBV5-1 with TRBJ2-3; 12 bases are a match to TRBD2. CDR3 length equals 15 residues. The junction had 6 bases not matched to a gene; V was cut back by 5 bases and J by 5 bases. Germline V gene lookup returns CDR1 SGHRS and CDR2 YFSETQ. The CDR3 here is CASRPLAGGEDTQYF. CDR3 DNA: TGCGCCAGCAGACCACTAGCGGGAGGAGAAGATACGCAGTATTTT.

The V call is TRBV20-1, the J call TRBJ2-2, with TRBD2 identical over 11 bases. The germline V gene has CDR1 DFQATT and CDR2 SNEGSKA (reference sequence). The CDR3 has 17 residues. Unmatched junction bases numbered 4, after V lost 1 base and J lost 0 bases. This chain's CDR3 is CSARGSGRVANTGELFF. In DNA, the CDR3 is TGCAGTGCTAGAGGTAGCGGGAGGGTGGCGAACACCGGGGAGCTGTTTTTT.

This clonotype has ten or more counts. The DNA of the CDR3 is TGTGCCAGTAGTACCAGGGGTGGCAGGGGGTTGGATGAGCAGTTCTTC. This sequence encodes CASSTRGGRGLDEQFF. The gene calls are TRBV19 and TRBJ2-1, with 7 bases that match TRBD1. Trimming took 4 bases from V and 8 from J; bases not matched to a gene: 14. The CDR3 has 16 residues. Per germline, CDR1 LNHDA and CDR2 SQIVND (reference sequence).

The rearrangement links TRBV4-1 to TRBJ2-3; 11 positions match TRBD2. V shed 6 bases, J shed 5 bases, and the junction held 4 bases outside the gene matches. This CDR3 comprises 14 residues. Germline assignment: CDR1 MGHRA and CDR2 YSYEKL. As DNA, the CDR3 is TGCGCCAGCAGACTAGCGGGAGAAATAGATACGCAGTATTTT. This sequence encodes CASRLAGEIDTQYF.

In this sample, this clonotype turned up a few times. This chain connects TRBV12-3 or TRBV12-4 to TRBJ2-1; D is unclear. The CDR3 loop spans 16 amino acids. V was cut by 8 bases and J by 3 bases, with 20 bases left in between. This CDR3 reads CASSIGAPIHYNEQFF. DNA of the CDR3: TGTGCCAGCTCTATCGGTGCTCCGATACACTACAATGAGCAGTTCTTC.